Many counts were recorded for the clone carrying this T cell receptor (beta chain). Trimming took 5 bases from V and 0 from J, leaving 19 bases between them. The CDR3 runs 17 residues. Germline V gene data show CDR1 as SGHTA and CDR2 as FQGNSA. Tregs were sorted as CD4+CD25+CD127-/low cells. Using its own MiXCR run on the 5' RACE reads, TCRdb lists one record per CDR3 protein. Of fewer than 50,000 distinct CDR3 sequences detected, 22% appear once; the ten largest clones hold roughly 4.5%. The sequence was obtained from a female donor with breast cancer. The genes are TRBV7-2 and TRBJ1-2, with a possible D match to TRBD1 (6 bases). Material for sequencing was Tregs sorted from a lymph node. Written as DNA, the CDR3 is TGTGCCAGCAGCCGCGGGGGCTTTACGCCCTCTAACTATGGCTACACCTTC. It translates to CASSRGGFTPSNYGYTF.